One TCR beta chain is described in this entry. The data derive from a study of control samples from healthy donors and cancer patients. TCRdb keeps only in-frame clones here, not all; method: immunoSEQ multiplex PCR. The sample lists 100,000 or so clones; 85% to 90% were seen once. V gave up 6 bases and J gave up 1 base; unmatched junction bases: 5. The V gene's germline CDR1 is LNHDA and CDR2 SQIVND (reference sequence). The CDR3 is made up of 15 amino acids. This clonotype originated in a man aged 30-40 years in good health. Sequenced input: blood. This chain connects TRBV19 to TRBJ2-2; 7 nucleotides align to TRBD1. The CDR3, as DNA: TGTGCCAGTAGCCGACAGGGTATGAACACCGGGGAGCTGTTTTTT. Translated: CASSRQGMNTGELFF.